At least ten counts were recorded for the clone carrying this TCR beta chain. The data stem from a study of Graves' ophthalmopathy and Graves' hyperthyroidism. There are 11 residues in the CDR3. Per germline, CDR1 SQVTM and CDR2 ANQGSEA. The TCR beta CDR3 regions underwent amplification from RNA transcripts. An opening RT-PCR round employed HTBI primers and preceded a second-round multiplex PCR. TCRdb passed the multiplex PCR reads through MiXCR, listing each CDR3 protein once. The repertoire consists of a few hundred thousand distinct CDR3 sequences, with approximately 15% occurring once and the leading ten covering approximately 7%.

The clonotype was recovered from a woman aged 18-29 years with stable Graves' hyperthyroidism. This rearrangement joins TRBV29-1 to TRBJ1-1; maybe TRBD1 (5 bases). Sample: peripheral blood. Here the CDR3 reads CSDQGNTEAFF. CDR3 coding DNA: TGCAGTGACCAGGGGAACACTGAAGCTTTCTTT.